These T cell receptor beta chains were read from a single sample in a study of blood T cell repertoires in COVID-19. The protocol was immunoSEQ multiplex PCR, while the TCRdb copy is restricted to in-frame clones and leaves out a portion. Among about 150,000 clones, approximately 85% were seen once, and the ten largest hold about 0.63%. Source material: peripheral blood. These receptors originate from a man between 60 and 75 years old with COVID-19, enrolled during active disease. Both conserved end residues are part of each CDR3. D genes are given only for firm matches. Size is omitted from some rows. Given values are once, few, many or a class for expanded clones.

>NA|14|TRBJ1-1|few|TRBV2
TGTGCCAGCCGGGATTGGGGGCAGGGCACTGAAGCTTTCTTT
CASRDWGQGTEAFF
>TRBD2|15|TRBJ2-1|NA|TRBV28
TGTGCCAGCACTATCGGACTAGCGGTGTACTATGAGCAGTTCTTC
CASTIGLAVYYEQFF
>TRBD2|16|TRBJ2-7|NA|TRBV7-9
TGTGCCAGCAGCTCGATAGCGGGGGGACCTCCCTACGAGCAGTACTTC
CASSSIAGGPPYEQYF
>NA|13|TRBJ2-3|NA|TRBV7-7
TGTGCTAGCAGCTCAACCACAGGGAAGACGCAGTATTTT
CASSSTTGKTQYF
>NA|19|TRBJ2-3|NA|TRBV24-1
TGTGCCACCAGTGATTTGTATCCGAGCAGAGGTATCTCGACAGATACGCAGTATTTT
CATSDLYPSRGISTDTQYF
>NA|16|TRBJ1-3|NA|TRBV19
TGTGCCAGTAGTTCGCCAGGGAAGAGCTCTGGAAACACCATATATTTT
CASSSPGKSSGNTIYF
>TRBD2|16|TRBJ2-1|NA|TRBV25-1
TGTGCCAGCAGTGAGACTAGCGGGAGAAATAGCAATGAGCAGTTCTTC
CASSETSGRNSNEQFF
>NA|17|TRBJ2-2|NA|TRBV3-1/TRBV3-2
TGTGCCAGCAGCCAACAACTGACTAGGGGTCGAACCGGGGAGCTGTTTTTT
CASSQQLTRGRTGELFF
>TRBD1|14|TRBJ1-2|NA|TRBV7-9
TGTGCCAGCAGCCCCGGACAGGGCAACTATGGCTACACCTTC
CASSPGQGNYGYTF
>TRBD1|15|TRBJ1-3|NA|TRBV7-2
TGTGCCAGCAGCTCCACAGGGGGCCTAAGTAACACCATATATTTT
CASSSTGGLSNTIYF
>TRBD1|15|TRBJ1-4|NA|TRBV10-3
TGTGCCATCAGTAAGGGACAGGGGACTAATGAAAAACTGTTTTTT
CAISKGQGTNEKLFF
>TRBD2|15|TRBJ2-5|NA|TRBV19
TGTGCCAGTAGTAAGGGCGGGGGGACCGCGGAGACCCAGTACTTC
CASSKGGGTAETQYF
>NA|15|TRBJ2-2|NA|TRBV7-9
TGTGCCAGCAGCTTGTACGGGTCGAACACCGGGGAGCTGTTTTTT
CASSLYGSNTGELFF
>NA|14|TRBJ1-4|NA|TRBV5-8
TGTGCCAGCAGTTCACAGGGACTAGGGGAAAAACTGTTTTTT
CASSSQGLGEKLFF
>TRBD1|16|TRBJ1-1|NA|TRBV7-9
TGTGCCAGCAGCCTCCAGGGGACAGGGAAAGGCACTGAAGCTTTCTTT
CASSLQGTGKGTEAFF
>TRBD1|15|TRBJ2-5|NA|TRBV27
TGTGCCAGCAGGGTTGTCACAGGGGGCAAGGAGACCCAGTACTTC
CASRVVTGGKETQYF
>NA|14|TRBJ2-1|NA|TRBV18
TGTGCCAGCTGCCTTGGACAACTCTACAATGAGCAGTTCTTC
CASCLGQLYNEQFF
>NA|12|TRBJ2-1|few|TRBV4-2
TGTGCCAGCAGCCAAGTAGTTGGTGAGCAGTTCTTC
CASSQVVGEQFF
>NA|13|TRBJ2-5|NA|TRBV24-1
TGTGCCACCAGTGAAGGACAGCAAGAGACCCAGTACTTC
CATSEGQQETQYF
>TRBD2|17|TRBJ2-1|NA|TRBV4-2
TGTGCCAGCAGCCAAGATCGTAGCGGGAGCTCCTACAATGAGCAGTTCTTC
CASSQDRSGSSYNEQFF
>NA|14|TRBJ1-1|NA|TRBV19
TGTGCCAGTAGTCTGGAGCGGGTGAACACTGAAGCTTTCTTT
CASSLERVNTEAFF
>NA|14|TRBJ1-4|NA|TRBV30
TGTGCCTGGAGTCTCGGGATAGCTAATGAGCAACTGTTTTTT
CAWSLGIANEQLFF
>TRBD2|14|TRBJ2-7|NA|TRBV6-2/TRBV6-3
TGTGCCAGCAGTTACCATCTAGCGGCCTACGAGCAGTACTTC
CASSYHLAAYEQYF
>NA|14|TRBJ2-3|NA|TRBV7-9
TGTGCCAGCAGCCGTAACGGAGGGGCAGATACGCAGTATTTT
CASSRNGGADTQYF
>TRBD2|16|TRBJ2-1|NA|TRBV15
TGTGCCACCAGCCTGCGGACTAGCGGGAGGGGCCTTACTACGTTCTTC
CATSLRTSGRGLTTFF
>TRBD1|15|TRBJ2-7|NA|TRBV28
TGTGCCAGCAGTACGTCCGGGACAGGGTCCCTCGAGCAGTACTTC
CASSTSGTGSLEQYF
>TRBD1|15|TRBJ1-2|NA|TRBV7-2
TGTGCCAGCAGCTTAGCGGATGACAGGGGTGGAGGCTACACCTTC
CASSLADDRGGGYTF
>NA|13|TRBJ1-1|NA|TRBV19
TGTGCCAGTAGACAGTTTTCGAACACTGAAGCTTTCTTT
CASRQFSNTEAFF
>NA|14|TRBJ2-5|NA|TRBV7-8
TGTGCCAGCAGCCGTGACAGGACACAAGAGACCCAGTACTTC
CASSRDRTQETQYF
>NA|14|TRBJ1-1|NA|TRBV7-2
TGTGCCAGCAGCCTCCAGACTAAAAACACTGAAGCTTTCTTT
CASSLQTKNTEAFF
>NA|13|TRBJ1-3|NA|TRBV30
TGTGCCTTGGACAGCACCTCTGGAAACACCATATATTTT
CALDSTSGNTIYF
>NA|13|TRBJ2-3|once|TRBV4-1
TGCGCCAGCAGCCAGACAGTAACAGATACGCAGTATTTT
CASSQTVTDTQYF
>TRBD1|13|TRBJ2-7|NA|TRBV6-5
TGTGCCAGCAGTCCGACAGGGGTTGTCGAGCAGTACTTC
CASSPTGVVEQYF
>NA|13|TRBJ1-2|NA|TRBV7-8
TGTGCCAGCAGCCGCGGGGAGGGCTATGGCTACACCTTC
CASSRGEGYGYTF
>NA|14|TRBJ2-1|once|TRBV5-1
TGCGCCAGCAGCAATGGGCAGGGGGGAAATGAGCAGTTCTTC
CASSNGQGGNEQFF
>NA|12|TRBJ2-2|NA|TRBV7-8
TGTGCCAGCAGCCCGGAGACCGGGGAGCTGTTTTTT
CASSPETGELFF
>NA|14|TRBJ1-3|NA|TRBV10-1
TGCGCCAGCAGTGAAAGACAGACTGGAAACACCATATATTTT
CASSERQTGNTIYF
>NA|13|TRBJ2-1|NA|TRBV13
TGTGCCAGCAGCTTAGGCCTCGGCAGGGTCGCGTTCTTC
CASSLGLGRVAFF
>TRBD1|17|TRBJ2-5|NA|TRBV19
TGTGCCAGTAGTATCTCAGGACTGGGACAGGGTTCCGAGACCCAGTACTTC
CASSISGLGQGSETQYF
>TRBD2|15|TRBJ2-7|NA|TRBV6-5
TGTGCCAGCAGGACCCCACGGCTAGCGGGAGACGAGCAGTACTTC
CASRTPRLAGDEQYF
>NA|14|TRBJ2-5|NA|TRBV19
TGTGCCAGTAGTATGGGACACTCCGGGGAGACCCAGTACTTC
CASSMGHSGETQYF
>TRBD1|16|TRBJ1-2|NA|TRBV19
TGTGCCAGTAGTAGAGACAGGGACTTTTCGCTCTATGGCTACACCTTC
CASSRDRDFSLYGYTF
>NA|14|TRBJ1-2|NA|TRBV19
TGTGCCAGTAGCCCGGACAACTCTAACTATGGCTACACCTTC
CASSPDNSNYGYTF
>NA|16|TRBJ1-3|NA|TRBV11-2
TGTGCCAGCAGCTCCCATTTAGTCGGGGCTGGAAACACCATATATTTT
CASSSHLVGAGNTIYF
>NA|17|TRBJ2-7|NA|TRBV24-1
TGTGCCACCAGTGCTCCCTTTGGGAAACCCGGGAACTACGAGCAGTACTTC
CATSAPFGKPGNYEQYF
>NA|15|TRBJ2-5|NA|TRBV7-2
TGTGCCAGCAGCCCGCACCGACAGGTCCAAGAGACCCAGTACTTC
CASSPHRQVQETQYF
>NA|16|TRBJ2-2|NA|TRBV7-2
TGTGCCAGCAGCGGTGGGGAGACTAGGAGCACCGGGGAGCTGTTTTTT
CASSGGETRSTGELFF
>NA|16|TRBJ2-7|few|TRBV7-9
TGTGCCAGCAGCTTAACCCCCTCGGAGGAGACCTACGAGCAGTACTTC
CASSLTPSEETYEQYF
>TRBD1|14|TRBJ1-5|NA|TRBV19
TGTGCCAGTAGTATAGGGACAGGGAATCAGCCCCAGCATTTT
CASSIGTGNQPQHF
>NA|14|TRBJ1-2|NA|TRBV7-2
TGTGCCAGCAGCTTTCAAGGAGGGTGGAATGGCTACACCTTC
CASSFQGGWNGYTF
>TRBD1|17|TRBJ1-4|once|TRBV3-1/TRBV3-2
TGTGCCAGCAGCCACGGACAGGGGGATACAACTAATGAAAAACTGTTTTTT
CASSHGQGDTTNEKLFF
>NA|12|TRBJ1-1|NA|TRBV19
TGTGCCAGTAGGAGGACACCCACTGAAGCTTTCTTT
CASRRTPTEAFF
>TRBD2|16|TRBJ2-3|NA|TRBV11-2
TGTGCCAGCAGCCCCTCCGGACTAGCGGGAACAGATACGCAGTATTTT
CASSPSGLAGTDTQYF
>TRBD1|13|TRBJ2-7|NA|TRBV6-5
TGTGCCAGCAGTAGGGGACAGCCCTACGAGCAGTACTTC
CASSRGQPYEQYF